What follows describes a single T cell receptor beta chain. This specimen comes from a study of monozygotic twins with inflammatory bowel disease. Reanalyzing the 5' RACE reads, TCRdb keeps one entry per CDR3 protein, without DNA. The sample has under 200,000 distinct CDR3 sequences, and its top ten clones hold 2.8%. In germline, CDR1 is SGHKS, CDR2 YYEKEE (reference sequence). The CDR3 runs 16 residues. The receptor's source is a human donor with ulcerative colitis or Crohn's disease, or a healthy co-twin of an affected twin (not recorded which). Sequencing input: blood. V is TRBV5-5 and J is TRBJ1-4; without DNA, the TCRdb call of TRBD1 cannot be checked. This CDR3 reads CASSLETGPNNEKLFF.